This TCR beta chain was obtained from a study of blood T cell repertoires in COVID-19. Between the trimmed V and J ends, which lost 5 bases and 0 bases, there was a span of 14 bases. The CDR3 has 16 amino acids. Germline values: CDR1 SGHDN, CDR2 FVKESK. In the authors' methods: Nucleated cell number was recorded as an estimate derived from reference gene primer amplification. Some clones are missing from TCRdb's copy, which holds only in-frame ones; the method was immunoSEQ multiplex PCR. Clonal size and the V and J genes are those of that table, whereas D and trimming came from the DNA. The table lists tens of thousands of clones, 86% of them singletons.

Sequenced material: peripheral blood. The sequence derives from a man aged 55-75 years with acute or convalescent COVID-19. The V gene is TRBV14, the J gene TRBJ2-1; D not certain. The CDR3 sequence is CASSTKTPFSYNEQFF. As DNA, the CDR3 is TGTGCCAGCAGCACTAAGACGCCCTTCTCCTACAATGAGCAGTTCTTC.